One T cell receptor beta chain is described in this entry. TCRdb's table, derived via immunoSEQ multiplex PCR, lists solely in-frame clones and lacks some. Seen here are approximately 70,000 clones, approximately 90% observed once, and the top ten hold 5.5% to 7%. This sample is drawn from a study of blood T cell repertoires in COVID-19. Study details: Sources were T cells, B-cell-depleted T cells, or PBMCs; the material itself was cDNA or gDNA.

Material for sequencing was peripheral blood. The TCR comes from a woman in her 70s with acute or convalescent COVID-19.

The CDR3 sequence: CASSGQYTEAFF. In DNA form, the CDR3 reads TGTGCCAGCAGCGGACAGTACACTGAAGCTTTCTTT. The rearrangement links TRBV25-1 to TRBJ1-1; D might be TRBD1 (6 bases). V gave up 6 bases and J gave up 3 bases, with 8 bases separating them. The CDR3 sequence is 12 residues long. Germline CDR1 is MGHDK and CDR2 is SYGVNS. Drawing the rest from reference TRBV25-1 and TRBJ1-1, the complete variable domain is EADIYQTPRYLVIGTGKKITLECSQTMGHDKMYWYQQDPGMELHLIHYSYGVNSTEKGDLSSESTVSRIRTEHFPLTLESARPSHTSQYLCASSGQYTEAFFGQGTRLTVV.